The rows below give T cell receptor beta chains drawn from one sample of a study of blood T cell repertoires in COVID-19. Here immunoSEQ multiplex PCR was the method, and the copy in TCRdb shows in-frame clones only, minus some. Of 200,000 to 250,000 clones in the sample, roughly 80% were seen once. Material: peripheral blood. Receptors originate from a woman of 80 years or more with acute or convalescent COVID-19. Each CDR3 is given with its conserved first and last residue. The D gene is left open where the match is weak. Rows may omit the clone size; those that give it use once, few, many or a size class.

d_gene	v_gene	j_gene	abundance	CDR3nt	CDR3aa
TRBD1	TRBV5-1	TRBJ2-7	NA	TGCGCCAGCACCCTAGGACAGGGGGCCTACGAGCAGTACTTC	CASTLGQGAYEQYF
NA	TRBV24-1	TRBJ2-1	few	TGTGCCACCAGTGTACAAAAGGGGGCCTACAATGAGCAGTTCTTC	CATSVQKGAYNEQFF
NA	TRBV10-3	TRBJ1-6	NA	TGTGCCATCAGTGAATGGGGGGATAGAAGCAATTCACCCCTCCACTTT	CAISEWGDRSNSPLHF
NA	TRBV6-5	TRBJ2-5	few	TGTGCCAGCAGTTTTGTGCAGGGGATAGAGACCCAGTACTTC	CASSFVQGIETQYF
TRBD2	TRBV19	TRBJ2-5	NA	TGTGCCAGTAGAACTAGCGGGAGAGCGAGTTGGGAGACCCAGTACTTC	CASRTSGRASWETQYF
NA	TRBV5-1	TRBJ2-3	once	TGCGCCAGCAGCTTCGGGGTGTTACCGGGAACCTCTATCACAGATACGCAGTATTTT	CASSFGVLPGTSITDTQYF
NA	TRBV28	TRBJ1-1	NA	TGTGCCAGCAGGTTGACAGGAGGTAATACTGAAGCTTTCTTT	CASRLTGGNTEAFF
TRBD2	TRBV18	TRBJ2-3	NA	TGTGCCAGCTCACCACCGGGACTAGCGGGAGGAGATACGCAGTATTTT	CASSPPGLAGGDTQYF
NA	TRBV19	TRBJ1-1	NA	TGTGCCAGTAGTCCCCAAAGTTTTGCCACTGTCACTGAAGCTTTCTTT	CASSPQSFATVTEAFF
TRBD2	TRBV7-7	TRBJ2-5	NA	TGTGCTAGCAGCTTATTCCCGGGGGGTGGACAAGAGACCCAGTACTTC	CASSLFPGGGQETQYF
NA	TRBV6-1	TRBJ2-7	NA	TGTGCCAGCAGTGACCAGGCAGGGTCCTACGAGCAGTACTTC	CASSDQAGSYEQYF